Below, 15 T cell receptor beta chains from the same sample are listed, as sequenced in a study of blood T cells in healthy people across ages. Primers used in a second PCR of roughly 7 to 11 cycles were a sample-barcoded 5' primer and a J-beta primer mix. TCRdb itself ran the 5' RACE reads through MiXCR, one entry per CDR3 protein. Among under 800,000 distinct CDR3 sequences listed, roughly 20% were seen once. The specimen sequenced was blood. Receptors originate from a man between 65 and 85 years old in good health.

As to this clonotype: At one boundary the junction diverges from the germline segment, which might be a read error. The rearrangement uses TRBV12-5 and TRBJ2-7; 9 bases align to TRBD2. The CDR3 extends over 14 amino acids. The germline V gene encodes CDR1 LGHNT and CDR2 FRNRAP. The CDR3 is CASDLEGLALEQYF. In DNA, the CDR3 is TGTGCTAGTGATTTGGAGGGACTAGCTCTCGAGCAGTACTTC.

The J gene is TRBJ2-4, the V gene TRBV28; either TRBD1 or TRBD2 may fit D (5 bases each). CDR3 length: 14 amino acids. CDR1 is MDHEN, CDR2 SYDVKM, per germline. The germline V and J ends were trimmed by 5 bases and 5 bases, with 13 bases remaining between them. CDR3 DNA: TGTGCCAGCAGTACGCCGGGACCGCAAAACATTCAGTACTTC. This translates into CASSTPGPQNIQYF.

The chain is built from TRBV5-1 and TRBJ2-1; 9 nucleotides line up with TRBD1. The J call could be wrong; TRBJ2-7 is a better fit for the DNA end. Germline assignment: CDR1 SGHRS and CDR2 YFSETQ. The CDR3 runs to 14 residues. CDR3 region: CASSSPGQGYEQYF. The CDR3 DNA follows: TGCGCCAGCAGCTCTCCGGGACAGGGCTACGAGCAGTACTTC.

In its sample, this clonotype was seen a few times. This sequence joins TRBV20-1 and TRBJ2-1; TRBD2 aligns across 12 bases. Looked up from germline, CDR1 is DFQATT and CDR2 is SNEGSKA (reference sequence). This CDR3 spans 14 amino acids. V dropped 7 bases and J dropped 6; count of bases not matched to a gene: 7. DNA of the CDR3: TGCAGTGTTCGCCGGACTAGCGGGACCAATGAGCAGTTCTTC. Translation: CSVRRTSGTNEQFF.

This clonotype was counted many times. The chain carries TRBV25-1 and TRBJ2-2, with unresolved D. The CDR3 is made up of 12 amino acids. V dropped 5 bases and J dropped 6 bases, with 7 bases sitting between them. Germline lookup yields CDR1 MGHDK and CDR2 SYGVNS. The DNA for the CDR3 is TGTGCCAGCAGTACGATCGCCGGGGAGCTGTTTTTT. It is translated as CASSTIAGELFF.

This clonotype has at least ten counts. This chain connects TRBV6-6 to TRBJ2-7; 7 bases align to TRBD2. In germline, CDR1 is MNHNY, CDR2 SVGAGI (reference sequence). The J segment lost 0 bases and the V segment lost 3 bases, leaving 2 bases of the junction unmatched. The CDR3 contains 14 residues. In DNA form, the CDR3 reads TGTGCCAGCAGTTATCGGACTAGCTCCTACGAGCAGTACTTC. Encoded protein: CASSYRTSSYEQYF.

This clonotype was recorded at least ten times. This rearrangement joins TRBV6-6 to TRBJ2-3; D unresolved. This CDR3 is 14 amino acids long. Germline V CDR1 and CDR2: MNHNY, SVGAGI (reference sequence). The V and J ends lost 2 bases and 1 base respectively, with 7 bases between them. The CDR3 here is CASSYDIRTDTQYF. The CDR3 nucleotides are TGTGCCAGCAGTTACGACATACGCACAGATACGCAGTATTTT.

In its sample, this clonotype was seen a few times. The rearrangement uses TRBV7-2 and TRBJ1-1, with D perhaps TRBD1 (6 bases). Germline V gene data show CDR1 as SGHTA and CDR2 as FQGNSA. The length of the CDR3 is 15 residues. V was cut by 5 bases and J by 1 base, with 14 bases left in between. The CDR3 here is CASSKTTGGNTEAFF. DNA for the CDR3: TGTGCCAGCAGCAAAACGACAGGCGGGAACACTGAAGCTTTCTTT. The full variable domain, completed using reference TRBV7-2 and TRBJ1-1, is GAGVSQSPSNKVTEKGKDVELRCDPISGHTALYWYRQSLGQGLEFLIYFQGNSAPDKSGLPSDRFSAERTGGSVSTLTIQRTQQEDSAVYLCASSKTTGGNTEAFFGQGTRLTVV.

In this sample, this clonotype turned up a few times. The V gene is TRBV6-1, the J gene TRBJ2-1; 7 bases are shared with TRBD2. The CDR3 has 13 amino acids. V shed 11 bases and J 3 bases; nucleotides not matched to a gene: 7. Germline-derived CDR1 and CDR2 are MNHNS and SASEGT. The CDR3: CACLADDYNEQFF. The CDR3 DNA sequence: TGTGCCTGTCTAGCGGATGACTACAATGAGCAGTTCTTC.

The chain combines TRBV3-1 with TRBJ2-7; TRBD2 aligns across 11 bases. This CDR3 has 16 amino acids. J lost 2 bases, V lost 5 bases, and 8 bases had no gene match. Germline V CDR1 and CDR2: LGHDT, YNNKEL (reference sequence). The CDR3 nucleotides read TGTGCCAGCAGCGCCCAACTAGCGGGAGTTCCCTACGAGCAGTACTTC. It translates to CASSAQLAGVPYEQYF.

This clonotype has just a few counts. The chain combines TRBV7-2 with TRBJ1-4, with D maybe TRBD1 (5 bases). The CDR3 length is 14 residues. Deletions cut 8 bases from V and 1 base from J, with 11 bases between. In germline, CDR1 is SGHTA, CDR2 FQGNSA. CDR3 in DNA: TGTGCCAGCCTCACAGGAGGAACTAATGAAAAACTGTTTTTT. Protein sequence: CASLTGGTNEKLFF.

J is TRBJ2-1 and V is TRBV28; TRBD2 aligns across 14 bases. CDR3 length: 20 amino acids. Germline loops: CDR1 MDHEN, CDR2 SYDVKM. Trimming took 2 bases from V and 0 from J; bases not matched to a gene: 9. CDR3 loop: CASSLRRPGTSGSSYNEQFF. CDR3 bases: TGTGCCAGCAGTTTAAGGAGACCCGGGACTAGCGGGAGCTCCTACAATGAGCAGTTCTTC.

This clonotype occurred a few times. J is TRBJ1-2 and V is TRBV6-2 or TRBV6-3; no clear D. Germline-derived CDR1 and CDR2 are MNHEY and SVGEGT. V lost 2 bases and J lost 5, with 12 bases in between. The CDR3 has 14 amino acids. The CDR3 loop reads CASSYTASGYGYTF. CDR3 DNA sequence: TGTGCCAGCAGTTACACGGCTTCTGGGTATGGCTACACCTTC.

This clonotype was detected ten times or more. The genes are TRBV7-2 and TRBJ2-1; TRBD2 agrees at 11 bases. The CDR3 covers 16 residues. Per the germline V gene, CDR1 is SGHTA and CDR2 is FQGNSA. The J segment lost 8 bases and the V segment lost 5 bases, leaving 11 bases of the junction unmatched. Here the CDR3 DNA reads TGTGCCAGCAGCCACCAAGCGGCTAGCGGGAGGCATGAGCAGTTCTTC. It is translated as CASSHQAASGRHEQFF.

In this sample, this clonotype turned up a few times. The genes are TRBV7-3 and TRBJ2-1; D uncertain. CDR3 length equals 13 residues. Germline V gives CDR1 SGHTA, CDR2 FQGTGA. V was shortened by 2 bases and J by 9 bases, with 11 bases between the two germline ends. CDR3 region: CASSLSSVGEQFF. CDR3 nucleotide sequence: TGTGCCAGCAGCTTATCTAGTGTGGGTGAGCAGTTCTTC.